Here is one T cell receptor beta chain with its context. Antigen: not known. The sample comes from a study of Ad26.COV2.S vaccination and SARS-CoV-2 variants. Study context: The authors gave Ad26.COV2.S intramuscularly, either once or twice 56 days apart.

Repertoires were generated with immunoSEQ multiplex PCR, while TCRdb's copy carries only in-frame clones and drops some. Of fewer than 300,000 clones in the sample, 80% to 90% were seen once. The treatment: roughly 18 received Ad26.COV2.S at low or high dose, single or two shots; 5 received placebo; per-sample allocation not given. Sampling took place 63 days after the first vaccine or placebo injection. Boston supplied an adult donor aged 18-55 years. Study observations and caveats: The breadth of spike-specific CD8+ and CD4+ T cell responses after vaccination was reportedly substantial. While placebo recipients had lower spike-specific TCR breadth, vaccine recipients had more.

Germline loops: CDR1 GTSNPN, CDR2 SVGIG (reference sequence). The germline V and J ends were trimmed by 3 bases and 5 bases, with 13 bases remaining between them. This CDR3 spans 14 amino acids. V gene TRBV30 combines with J gene TRBJ2-2; D perhaps matches TRBD1 (6 bases). Here the sequenced sample was peripheral blood, taken in a trial of Ad26.COV2.S vaccine versus placebo. This TCR was recovered from a person between 18 and 60 years old who received the Ad26.COV2.S COVID-19 vaccine or a placebo. For the CDR3, the DNA is TGTGCCTGGAGCACAGGGTTGTGGACCGGGGAGCTGTTTTTT. It translates to CAWSTGLWTGELFF.